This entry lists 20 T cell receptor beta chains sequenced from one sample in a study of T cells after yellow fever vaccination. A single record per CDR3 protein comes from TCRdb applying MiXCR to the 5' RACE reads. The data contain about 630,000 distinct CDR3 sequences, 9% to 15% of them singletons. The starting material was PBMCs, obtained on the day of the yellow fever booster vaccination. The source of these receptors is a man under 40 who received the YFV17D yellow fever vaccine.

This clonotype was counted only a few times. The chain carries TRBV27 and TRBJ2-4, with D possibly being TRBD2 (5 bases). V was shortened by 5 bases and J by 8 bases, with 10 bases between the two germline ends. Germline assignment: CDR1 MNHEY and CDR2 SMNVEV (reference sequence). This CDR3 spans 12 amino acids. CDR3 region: CASSGGGDIQYF. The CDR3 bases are TGTGCCAGCAGTGGAGGTGGGGACATTCAGTACTTC.

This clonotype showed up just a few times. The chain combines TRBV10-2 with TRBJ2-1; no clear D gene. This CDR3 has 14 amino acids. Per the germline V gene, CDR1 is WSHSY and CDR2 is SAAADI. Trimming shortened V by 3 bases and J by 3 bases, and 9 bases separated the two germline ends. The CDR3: CASSDHDYYNEQFF. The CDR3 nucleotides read TGCGCCAGCAGTGATCATGATTACTACAATGAGCAGTTCTTC.

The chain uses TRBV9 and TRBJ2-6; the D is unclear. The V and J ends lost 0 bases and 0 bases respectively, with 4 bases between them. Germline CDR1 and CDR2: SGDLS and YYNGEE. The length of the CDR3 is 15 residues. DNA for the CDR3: TGTGCCAGCAGCGTAGGAGGCTCTGGGGCCAACGTCCTGACTTTC. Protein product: CASSVGGSGANVLTF.

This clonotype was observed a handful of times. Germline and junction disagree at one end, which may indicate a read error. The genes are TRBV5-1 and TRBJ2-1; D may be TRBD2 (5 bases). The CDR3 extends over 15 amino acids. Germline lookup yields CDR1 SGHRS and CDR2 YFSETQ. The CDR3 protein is CASNLVGETYNEQFF. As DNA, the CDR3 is TGCGCCAGCAACTTGGTGGGAGAAACTTACAATGAGCAGTTCTTC. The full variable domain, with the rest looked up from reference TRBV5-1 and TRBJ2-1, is KAGVTQTPRYLIKTRGQQVTLSCSPISGHRSVSWYQQTPGQGLQFLFEYFSETQRNKGNFPGRFSGRQFSNSRSEMNVSTLELGDSALYLCASNLVGETYNEQFFGPGTRLTVL.

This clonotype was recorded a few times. CDR3 protein: CASRTSGNSYEQYF. The CDR3 bases are TGTGCCAGCCGGACTAGCGGGAACTCCTACGAGCAGTACTTC. The chain carries TRBV6-2 or TRBV6-3 and TRBJ2-7; 12 bases are a match to TRBD2. The germline CDR1 and CDR2 sequences are MNHEY and SVGEGT. The CDR3 is made up of 14 amino acids. The trim removed 8 bases at V and 0 bases at J, leaving 2 bases unmatched.

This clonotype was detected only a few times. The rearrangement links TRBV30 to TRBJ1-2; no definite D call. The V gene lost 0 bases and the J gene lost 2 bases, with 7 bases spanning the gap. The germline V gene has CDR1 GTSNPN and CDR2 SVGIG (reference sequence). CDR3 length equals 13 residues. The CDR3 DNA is TGTGCCTGGAGTGTAACCAGGAACTATGGCTACACCTTC. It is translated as CAWSVTRNYGYTF.

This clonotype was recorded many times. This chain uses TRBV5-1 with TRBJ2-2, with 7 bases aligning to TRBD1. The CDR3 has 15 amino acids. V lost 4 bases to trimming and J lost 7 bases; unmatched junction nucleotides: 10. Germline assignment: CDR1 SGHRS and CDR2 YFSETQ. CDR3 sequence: CASSPNAGGVGELFF. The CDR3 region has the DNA TGCGCCAGCAGCCCTAACGCAGGGGGTGTCGGGGAGCTGTTTTTT.

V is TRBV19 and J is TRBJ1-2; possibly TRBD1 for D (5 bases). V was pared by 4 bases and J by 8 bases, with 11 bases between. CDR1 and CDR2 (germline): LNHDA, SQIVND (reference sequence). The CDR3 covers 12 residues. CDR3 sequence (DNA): TGTGCCAGTAGTACTCCAGGGTACGGCTACACCTTC. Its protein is CASSTPGYGYTF.

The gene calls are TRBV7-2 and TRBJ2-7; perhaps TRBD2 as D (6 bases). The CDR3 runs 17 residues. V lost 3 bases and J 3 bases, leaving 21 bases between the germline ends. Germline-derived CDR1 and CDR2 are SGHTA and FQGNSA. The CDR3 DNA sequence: TGTGCCAGCAGCTTTAAGACTTCCAGTGGGGGGTTCTACGAGCAGTACTTC. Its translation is CASSFKTSSGGFYEQYF.

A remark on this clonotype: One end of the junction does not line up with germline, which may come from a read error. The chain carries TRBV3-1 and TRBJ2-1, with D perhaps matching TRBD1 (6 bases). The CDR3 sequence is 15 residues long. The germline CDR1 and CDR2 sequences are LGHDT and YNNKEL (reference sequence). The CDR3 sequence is CATSQAGQPYNEQFF. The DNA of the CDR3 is TGTGCCACCAGCCAAGCCGGACAGCCCTACAATGAGCAGTTCTTC.

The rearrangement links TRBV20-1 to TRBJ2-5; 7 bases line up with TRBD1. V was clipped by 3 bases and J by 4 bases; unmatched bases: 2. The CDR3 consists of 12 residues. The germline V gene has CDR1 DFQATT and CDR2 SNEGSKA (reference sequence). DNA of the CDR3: TGCAGTGCTAGTTACAGGGGAGAGACCCAGTACTTC. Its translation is CSASYRGETQYF.

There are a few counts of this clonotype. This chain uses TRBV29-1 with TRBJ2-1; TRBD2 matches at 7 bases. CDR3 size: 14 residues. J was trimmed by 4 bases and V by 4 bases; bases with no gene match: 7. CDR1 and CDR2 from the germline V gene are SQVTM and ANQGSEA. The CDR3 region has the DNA TGCAGCGTTGCTCAAGCGGGAAATTACAATGAGCAGTTCTTC. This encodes CSVAQAGNYNEQFF.

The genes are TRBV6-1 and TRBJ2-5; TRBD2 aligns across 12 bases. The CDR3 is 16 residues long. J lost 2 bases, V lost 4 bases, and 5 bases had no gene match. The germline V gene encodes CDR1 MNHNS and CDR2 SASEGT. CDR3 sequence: CASSGLAGVGQETQYF. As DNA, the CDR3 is TGTGCCAGCAGTGGACTAGCGGGAGTCGGGCAAGAGACCCAGTACTTC.

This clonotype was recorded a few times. The DNA for the CDR3 is TGCAGTGTACAACACCACAGGGGGACCTACGAGCAGTACTTC. It encodes CSVQHHRGTYEQYF. This chain uses TRBV20-1 with TRBJ2-7, with 8 positions matching TRBD1. The CDR3 extends over 14 amino acids. Germline V gives CDR1 DFQATT, CDR2 SNEGSKA (reference sequence). Trimming cost V 7 bases and J 2 bases; bases outside gene matches: 10.

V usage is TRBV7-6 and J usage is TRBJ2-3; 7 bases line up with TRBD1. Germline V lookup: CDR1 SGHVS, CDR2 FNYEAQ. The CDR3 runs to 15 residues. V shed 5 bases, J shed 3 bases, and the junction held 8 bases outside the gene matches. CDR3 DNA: TGTGCCAGCAGCCCCGCGACAGGGTTGACAGATACGCAGTATTTT. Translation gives CASSPATGLTDTQYF. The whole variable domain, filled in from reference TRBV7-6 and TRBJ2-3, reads GAGVSQSPRYKVTKRGQDVALRCDPISGHVSLYWYRQALGQGPEFLTYFNYEAQQDKSGLPNDRFSAERPEGSISTLTIQRTEQRDSAMYRCASSPATGLTDTQYFGPGTRLTVL.

CDR3 nucleotide sequence: TGTGCCAGCAGTCGACTGCTTCCTCAATTTAAGCAGTTCTTC. It codes for CASSRLLPQFKQFF. V gene TRBV5-6 combines with J gene TRBJ2-1; D remains ambiguous. The CDR3 is 14 amino acids. Between the trimmed V and J ends, which lost 5 bases and 11 bases, there was a span of 20 bases. Germline lookup yields CDR1 SGHDT and CDR2 YYEEEE.

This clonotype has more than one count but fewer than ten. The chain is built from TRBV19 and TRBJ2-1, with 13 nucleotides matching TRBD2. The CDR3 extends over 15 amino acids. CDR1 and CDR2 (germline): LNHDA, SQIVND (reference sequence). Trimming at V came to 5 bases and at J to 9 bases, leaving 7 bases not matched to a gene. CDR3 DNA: TGTGCCAGTAGTCCGGGACTAGCGGGAAACGGTGAGCAGTTCTTC. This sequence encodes CASSPGLAGNGEQFF. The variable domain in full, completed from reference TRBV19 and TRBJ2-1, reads DGGITQSPKYLFRKEGQNVTLSCEQNLNHDAMYWYRQDPGQGLRLIYYSQIVNDFQKGDIAEGYSVSREKKESFPLTVTSAQKNPTAFYLCASSPGLAGNGEQFFGPGTRLTVL.

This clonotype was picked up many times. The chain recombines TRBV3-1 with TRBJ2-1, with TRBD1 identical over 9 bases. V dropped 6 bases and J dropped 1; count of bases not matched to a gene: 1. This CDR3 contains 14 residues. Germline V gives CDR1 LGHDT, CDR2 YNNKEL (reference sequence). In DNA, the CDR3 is TGTGCCAGCAGGACAGGGGGGTCCTACAATGAGCAGTTCTTC. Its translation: CASRTGGSYNEQFF.

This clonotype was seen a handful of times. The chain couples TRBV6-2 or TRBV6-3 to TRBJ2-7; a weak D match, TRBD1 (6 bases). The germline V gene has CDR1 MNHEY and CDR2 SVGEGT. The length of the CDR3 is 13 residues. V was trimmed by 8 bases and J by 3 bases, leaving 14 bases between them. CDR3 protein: CASRDQGYYEQYF. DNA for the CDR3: TGTGCCAGCCGAGACCAGGGGTACTACGAGCAGTACTTC.

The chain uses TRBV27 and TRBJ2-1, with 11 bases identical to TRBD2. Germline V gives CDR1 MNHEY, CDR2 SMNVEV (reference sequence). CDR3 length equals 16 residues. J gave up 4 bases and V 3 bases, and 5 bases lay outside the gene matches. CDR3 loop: CASSLTLAGGYNEQFF. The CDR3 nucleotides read TGTGCCAGCAGTTTGACCCTAGCGGGAGGTTACAATGAGCAGTTCTTC.